Following are 20 T cell receptor beta chains from one sample sequenced in a study of cytomegalovirus exposure and HLA in healthy donors. In the PCR, 60 Vbeta and 13 Jbeta primers were used. The data were produced by immunoSEQ multiplex PCR, yet TCRdb's version contains in-frame clones alone and is incomplete. The table has 55,000 to 70,000 clones, about four fifths seen once. The specimen was PBMCs. All receptors derive from a woman aged 40 to 55 in good health and CMV-seronegative.

V and J are TRBV2 and TRBJ1-2, with a weak D call TRBD1 (6 bases). The CDR3 sequence is 13 residues long. Germline CDR1 reads SNHLY; CDR2 reads FYNNEI. V was clipped by 6 bases and J by 3 bases, with 11 bases between them. CDR3 loop: CASRGQSYYGYTF. For the CDR3, the DNA is TGTGCCAGCAGAGGACAGTCATACTATGGCTACACCTTC. Combining the CDR3 with reference TRBV2 and TRBJ1-2 gives the whole variable domain EPEVTQTPSHQVTQMGQEVILRCVPISNHLYFYWYRQILGQKVEFLVSFYNNEISEKSEIFDDQFSVERPDGSNFTLKIRSTKLEDSAMYFCASRGQSYYGYTFGSGTRLTVV.

This sequence joins TRBV27 and TRBJ1-1; D is ambiguous. Trimming took off 5 bases at V and 1 base at J, with 8 bases between the two ends. The CDR3 runs to 13 residues. Germline V lookup: CDR1 MNHEY, CDR2 SMNVEV (reference sequence). The CDR3 reads CASSVIRNTEAFF. The CDR3, as DNA: TGTGCCAGCAGTGTTATCAGGAACACTGAAGCTTTCTTT.

The genes are TRBV19 and TRBJ2-1, with TRBD2 identical over 13 bases. CDR3 length: 15 amino acids. CDR1 LNHDA and CDR2 SQIVND come from the germline V gene (reference sequence). V dropped 3 bases and J dropped 7; count of bases not matched to a gene: 3. The CDR3 reads CASSMGLAGYNEQFF. The CDR3 bases are TGTGCCAGTAGTATGGGACTAGCGGGATATAATGAGCAGTTCTTC.

The chain couples TRBV27 to TRBJ2-5; a possible D gene is TRBD1 (6 bases). The CDR3 contains 14 residues. Deletions cut 0 bases from V and 5 bases from J, with 10 bases between. The germline V gene encodes CDR1 MNHEY and CDR2 SMNVEV (reference sequence). CDR3 nucleotide sequence: TGTGCCAGCAGTTTATCAACAGGGCCTGAGACCCAGTACTTC. It is translated as CASSLSTGPETQYF.

As DNA, the CDR3 is TGTGCCAGCTCACCGCCTACGACTAGCGGGAGGGCCAATGAGCAGTTCTTC. Translation: CASSPPTTSGRANEQFF. The V call is TRBV18, the J call TRBJ2-1; TRBD2 aligns across 14 bases. With 3 bases clipped from V and 6 bases from J, the junction kept 7 bases outside the gene matches. Germline V gene sequence: CDR1 KGHSH, CDR2 LQKENI. The CDR3 has 17 residues. The whole variable domain, remainder taken from reference TRBV18 and TRBJ2-1, is NAGVMQNPRHLVRRRGQEARLRCSPMKGHSHVYWYRQLPEEGLKFMVYLQKENIIDESGMPKERFSAEFPKEGPSILRIQQVVRGDSAAYFCASSPPTTSGRANEQFFGPGTRLTVL.

This clone has just a few counts. V is TRBV5-5 and J is TRBJ1-1, with 7 bases matching TRBD1. V shed 3 bases and J 1 base; nucleotides not matched to a gene: 3. This CDR3 has 14 amino acids. Germline assignment: CDR1 SGHKS and CDR2 YYEKEE (reference sequence). The CDR3 DNA sequence: TGTGCCAGCAGCTGGGGACAGACGAACACTGAAGCTTTCTTT. Translating it yields CASSWGQTNTEAFF.

This sequence joins TRBV6-1 and TRBJ2-7, with D tentatively TRBD2 (7 bases). The CDR3 contains 15 residues. Per the germline V gene, CDR1 is MNHNS and CDR2 is SASEGT. V lost 6 bases and J 0 bases, leaving 15 bases between the germline ends. This CDR3 is CASRWGGTNSYEQYF. The CDR3 bases are TGTGCCAGCAGGTGGGGGGGGACAAACTCCTACGAGCAGTACTTC.

The gene calls are TRBV7-2 and TRBJ2-7, with 14 bases lining up with TRBD2. The CDR3 consists of 18 residues. V trimming: 4 bases; J trimming: 4 bases; junction bases outside the gene matches: 12. Looked up from germline, CDR1 is SGHTA and CDR2 is FQGNSA. This CDR3 reads CASSSRSGTSGSRYEQYF. The CDR3 nucleotides read TGTGCCAGCAGCTCTAGATCCGGGACTAGCGGGAGTAGGTACGAGCAGTACTTC. The full variable domain, with the rest looked up from reference TRBV7-2 and TRBJ2-7, is GAGVSQSPSNKVTEKGKDVELRCDPISGHTALYWYRQSLGQGLEFLIYFQGNSAPDKSGLPSDRFSAERTGGSVSTLTIQRTQQEDSAVYLCASSSRSGTSGSRYEQYFGPGTRLTVT.

V is TRBV5-1 and J is TRBJ2-6, with 10 bases lining up with TRBD1. The CDR3 runs 17 residues. The germline gives CDR1 SGHRS, CDR2 YFSETQ. V lost 4 bases to trimming and J lost 2 bases; unmatched junction nucleotides: 6. The CDR3 DNA reads TGCGCCAGCAGCGCTGACAGGGGGCTGACTGGGGCCAACGTCCTGACTTTC. Translated, it gives CASSADRGLTGANVLTF.

This CDR3 reads CASSTPGTGETQYF. CDR3 nucleotide sequence: TGCGCCAGCAGCACCCCAGGGACAGGAGAGACCCAGTACTTC. The chain recombines TRBV5-1 with TRBJ2-5; 8 bases line up with TRBD1. CDR1 and CDR2 (germline): SGHRS, YFSETQ. Losses at the gene ends were 4 bases for V and 4 bases for J; bases not matched to a gene: 6. This CDR3 is 14 amino acids long.

The genes are TRBV2 and TRBJ1-1; D perhaps matches TRBD1 (5 bases). From germline, CDR1 is SNHLY and CDR2 FYNNEI. This CDR3 comprises 14 residues. With 5 bases removed from V and 4 bases from J, the gap between germline ends came to 14 bases. The CDR3 bases are TGTGCCAGCAGTTCGAGGCAGGGAAGCACTGAAGCTTTCTTT. Residues: CASSSRQGSTEAFF.

The CDR3 sequence: CASSQTGANYGYTF. CDR3 DNA sequence: TGTGCCAGCAGCCAGACAGGGGCGAACTATGGCTACACCTTC. V is TRBV7-9 and J is TRBJ1-2; 8 nucleotides align to TRBD1. Per germline, CDR1 SEHNR and CDR2 FQNEAQ (reference sequence). This CDR3 is built from 14 residues. V lost 5 bases and J lost 2; bases outside the gene matches: 4.

As to this clone: One end of the junction is discordant with germline, which a read error may explain. The chain combines TRBV4-2 with TRBJ1-2, with a weak D call TRBD1 (5 bases). The germline V gene encodes CDR1 LGHNA and CDR2 YNFKEQ. The CDR3 contains 16 residues. The CDR3 protein is CASSQDWGVSFYGHTF. The CDR3 DNA sequence: TGTGCCAGCAGCCAAGATTGGGGCGTTAGTTTCTATGGCCACACCTTC.

The chain recombines TRBV4-3 with TRBJ1-4, with 10 bases lining up with TRBD1. V lost 0 bases and J lost 7; bases outside the gene matches: 5. The CDR3 spans 16 residues. Germline V gene sequence: CDR1 LGHNA, CDR2 YSLEER. CDR3 coding DNA: TGCGCCAGCAGCCAAGATATCGGACAGGGGGGTGAAAAACTGTTTTTT. Its translation: CASSQDIGQGGEKLFF.

The chain has TRBV27 and TRBJ1-2; D might be TRBD1 (6 bases). Germline values: CDR1 MNHEY, CDR2 SMNVEV (reference sequence). Trimming stripped 3 bases from V and 8 bases from J, with 19 bases between. The CDR3 sequence is 15 residues long. This CDR3 is CASSLGTTGLRGYTF. In DNA form, the CDR3 reads TGTGCCAGCAGTTTGGGAACGACAGGCTTGAGGGGCTACACCTTC.

The chain couples TRBV27 to TRBJ1-1, with 7 positions matching TRBD1. Unmatched junction bases numbered 5, after V lost 0 bases and J lost 7 bases. Germline V gene lookup returns CDR1 MNHEY and CDR2 SMNVEV (reference sequence). The CDR3 runs 14 residues. The CDR3 reads CASSLSRGNFEAFF. CDR3 coding DNA: TGTGCCAGCAGTTTATCCAGGGGGAATTTTGAAGCTTTCTTT.

This chain links TRBV2 with TRBJ2-3; no reliable D call. V lost 2 bases, J lost 1 base, and 7 bases lay in between. The CDR3 covers 14 residues. The V gene's germline CDR1 is SNHLY and CDR2 FYNNEI. CDR3 amino acids: CASSERGGTDTQYF. The CDR3 DNA reads TGTGCCAGCAGTGAACGAGGTGGCACAGATACGCAGTATTTT.

This chain joins TRBV9 and TRBJ2-1, with 7 bases matching TRBD2. The CDR3 has 15 amino acids. Germline V gives CDR1 SGDLS, CDR2 YYNGEE. Trimming took 0 bases from V and 7 from J; bases not matched to a gene: 7. The CDR3 DNA follows: TGTGCCAGCAGCGTAGGGGGAGGGGACGGAAATGAGCAGTTCTTC. Translated: CASSVGGGDGNEQFF.

Concerning this clone itself: At the DNA level, this CDR3 is encoded by other sequences in the same sample as well. The chain links TRBV27 to TRBJ2-1, with 9 nucleotides matching TRBD2. Trimming removed 5 bases from V and 5 bases from J; junction bases left unmatched: 7. Germline CDR1 is MNHEY and CDR2 is SMNVEV (reference sequence). The CDR3 runs 15 residues. CDR3 coding DNA: TGTGCCAGCAGTCCCGGAGCGGGGGGCAACAATGAGCAGTTCTTC. Translated, it gives CASSPGAGGNNEQFF.

V and J are TRBV19 and TRBJ2-7, with D perhaps matching TRBD1 (5 bases). Germline CDR1 is LNHDA and CDR2 is SQIVND (reference sequence). This CDR3 has 14 residues. V was cut by 3 bases and J by 2 bases, with 11 bases left in between. CDR3 sequence: CASSIDRTAYEQYF. CDR3 DNA sequence: TGTGCCAGTAGTATCGACAGAACCGCCTACGAGCAGTACTTC.